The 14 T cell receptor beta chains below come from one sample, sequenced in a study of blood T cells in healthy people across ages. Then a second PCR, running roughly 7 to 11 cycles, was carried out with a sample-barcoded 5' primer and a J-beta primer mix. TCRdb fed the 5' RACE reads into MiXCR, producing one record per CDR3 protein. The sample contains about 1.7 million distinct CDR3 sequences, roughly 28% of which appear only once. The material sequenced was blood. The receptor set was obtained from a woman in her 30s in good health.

For the CDR3, the DNA is TGTGCCAGTTCAGGAGGTCAAATAGGCAATGAGCAGTTCTTC. Protein product: CASSGGQIGNEQFF. The rearrangement joins TRBV7-2 to TRBJ2-1, with D possibly TRBD2 on 5 matching bases. V gave up 9 bases and J gave up 6 bases, with 18 bases separating them. Germline V CDR1 and CDR2: SGHTA, FQGNSA. The CDR3 runs to 14 residues. Together with reference TRBV7-2 and TRBJ2-1, the CDR3 gives the full variable domain: GAGVSQSPSNKVTEKGKDVELRCDPISGHTALYWYRQSLGQGLEFLIYFQGNSAPDKSGLPSDRFSAERTGGSVSTLTIQRTQQEDSAVYLCASSGGQIGNEQFFGPGTRLTVL.

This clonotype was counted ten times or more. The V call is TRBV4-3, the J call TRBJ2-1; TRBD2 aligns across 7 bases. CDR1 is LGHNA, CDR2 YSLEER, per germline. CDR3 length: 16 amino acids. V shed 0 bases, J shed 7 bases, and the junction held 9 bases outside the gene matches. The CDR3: CASSQEVGTTRNEQFF. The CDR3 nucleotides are TGCGCCAGCAGCCAAGAGGTGGGGACTACGAGGAATGAGCAGTTCTTC.

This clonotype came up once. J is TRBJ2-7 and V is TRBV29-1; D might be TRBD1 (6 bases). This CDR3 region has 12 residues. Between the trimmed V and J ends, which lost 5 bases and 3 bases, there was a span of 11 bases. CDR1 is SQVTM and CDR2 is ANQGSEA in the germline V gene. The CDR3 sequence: CSVYKDSYEQYF. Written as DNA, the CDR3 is TGCAGCGTTTATAAGGACAGCTACGAGCAGTACTTC.

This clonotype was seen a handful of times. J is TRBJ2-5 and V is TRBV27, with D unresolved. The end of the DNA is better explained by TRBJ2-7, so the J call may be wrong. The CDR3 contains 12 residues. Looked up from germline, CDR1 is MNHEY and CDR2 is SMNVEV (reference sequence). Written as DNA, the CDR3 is TGTGCCAGCAGGACACAGACAAGCGAGCAGTACTTC. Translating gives CASRTQTSEQYF.

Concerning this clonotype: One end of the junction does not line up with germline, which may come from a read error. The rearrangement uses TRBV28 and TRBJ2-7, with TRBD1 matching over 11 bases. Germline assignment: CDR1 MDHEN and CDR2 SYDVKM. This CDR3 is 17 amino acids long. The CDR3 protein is CPSSWSFRDRGTPEQYF. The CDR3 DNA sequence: TGTCCCAGCAGTTGGTCGTTTCGGGACAGGGGGACCCCCGAGCAGTACTTC. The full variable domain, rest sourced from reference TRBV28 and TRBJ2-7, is DVKVTQSSRYLVKRTGEKVFLECVQDMDHENMFWYRQDPGLGLRLIYFSYDVKMKEKGDIPEGYSVSREKKERFSLILESASTNQTSMYLCPSSWSFRDRGTPEQYFGPGTRLTVT.

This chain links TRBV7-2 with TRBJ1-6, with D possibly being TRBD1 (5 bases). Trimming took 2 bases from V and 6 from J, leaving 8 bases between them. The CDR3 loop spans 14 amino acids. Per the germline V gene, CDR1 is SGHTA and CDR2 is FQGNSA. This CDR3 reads CASSLQGLNSPLHF. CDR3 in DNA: TGTGCCAGCAGCTTACAGGGACTTAATTCACCCCTCCACTTT.

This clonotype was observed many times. CDR3 DNA: TGCGCCAGCAGCTCCAGCGGGGACTTGTACAATGAGCAGTTCTTC. Amino acid sequence: CASSSSGDLYNEQFF. The chain couples TRBV5-1 to TRBJ2-1, with 7 bases fitting TRBD2. The CDR3 extends over 15 amino acids. Trimming took 3 bases from V and 4 from J; bases not matched to a gene: 7. The V gene's germline CDR1 is SGHRS and CDR2 YFSETQ.

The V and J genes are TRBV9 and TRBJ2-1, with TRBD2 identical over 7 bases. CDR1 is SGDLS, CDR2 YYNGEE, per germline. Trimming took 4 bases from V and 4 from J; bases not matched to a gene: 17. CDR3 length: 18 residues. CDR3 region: CASSSGGWDLTRYNEQFF. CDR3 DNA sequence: TGTGCCAGCAGCTCCGGGGGGTGGGACCTTACCCGTTACAATGAGCAGTTCTTC.

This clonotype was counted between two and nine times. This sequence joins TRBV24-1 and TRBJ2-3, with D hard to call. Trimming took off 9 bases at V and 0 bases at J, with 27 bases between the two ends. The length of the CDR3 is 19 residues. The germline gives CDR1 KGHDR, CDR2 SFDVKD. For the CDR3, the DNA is TGTGCCACCGGATTCAGTCAAACCTCGGCCCGAAGCAGCACAGATACGCAGTATTTT. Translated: CATGFSQTSARSSTDTQYF.

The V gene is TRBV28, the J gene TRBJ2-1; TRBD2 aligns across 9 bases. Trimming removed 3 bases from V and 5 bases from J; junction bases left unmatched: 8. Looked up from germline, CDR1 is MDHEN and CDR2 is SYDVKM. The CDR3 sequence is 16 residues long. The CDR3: CASSFPGIAGDNEQFF. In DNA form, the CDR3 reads TGTGCCAGCAGTTTCCCCGGGATAGCGGGAGACAATGAGCAGTTCTTC.

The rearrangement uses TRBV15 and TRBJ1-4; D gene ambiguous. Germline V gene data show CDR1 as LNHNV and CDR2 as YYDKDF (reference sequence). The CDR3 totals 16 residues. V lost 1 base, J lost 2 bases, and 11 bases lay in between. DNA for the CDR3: TGTGCCACCAGCAGAGGTTATCGTGGGACTAATGAAAAACTGTTTTTT. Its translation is CATSRGYRGTNEKLFF.

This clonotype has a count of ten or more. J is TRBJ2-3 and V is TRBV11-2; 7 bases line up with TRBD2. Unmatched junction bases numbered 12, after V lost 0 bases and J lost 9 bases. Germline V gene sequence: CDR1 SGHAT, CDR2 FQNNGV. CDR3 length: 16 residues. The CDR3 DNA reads TGTGCCAGCAGCTTAGATCTTTCCGGGAGGCTCGGCACGCAGTATTTT. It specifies CASSLDLSGRLGTQYF.

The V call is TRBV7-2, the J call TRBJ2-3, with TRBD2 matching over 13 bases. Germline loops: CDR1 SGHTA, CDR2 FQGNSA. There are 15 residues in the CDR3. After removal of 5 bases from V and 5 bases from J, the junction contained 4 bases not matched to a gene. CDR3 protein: CASSPLAGGIDTQYF. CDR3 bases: TGTGCCAGCAGCCCACTAGCGGGAGGGATAGATACGCAGTATTTT.

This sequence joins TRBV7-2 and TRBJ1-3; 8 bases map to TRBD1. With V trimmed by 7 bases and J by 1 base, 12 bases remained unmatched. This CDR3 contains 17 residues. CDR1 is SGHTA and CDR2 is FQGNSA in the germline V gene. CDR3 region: CASTRRQGKMSGNTIYF. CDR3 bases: TGTGCCAGCACGCGCCGACAGGGGAAGATGTCTGGAAACACCATATATTTT. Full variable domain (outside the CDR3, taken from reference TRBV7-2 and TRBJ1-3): GAGVSQSPSNKVTEKGKDVELRCDPISGHTALYWYRQSLGQGLEFLIYFQGNSAPDKSGLPSDRFSAERTGGSVSTLTIQRTQQEDSAVYLCASTRRQGKMSGNTIYFGEGSWLTVV.